This TCR beta chain emerged from a study of cytomegalovirus exposure and HLA in healthy donors. The study's findings and limits: Association of a missense DCLRE1C variant with TCR beta V- and J-gene trimming was reported in a later analysis. According to a later analysis, donors in an Asian-associated ancestry cluster reportedly had fewer N-insertions than the roughly 630-donor mean. Per a later analysis, HLA-associated TCR beta chains showed more clonal expansion than other, equally common TCR beta chains.

In this sample, this clone turned up once. Its antigen is still unknown. Unmatched junction bases numbered 10, after V lost 5 bases and J lost 4 bases. From germline, CDR1 is SGHVS and CDR2 FQNEAQ. This CDR3 is built from 17 residues. The PCR made use of 60 Vbeta and 13 Jbeta primers. Sequencing used immunoSEQ multiplex PCR; TCRdb keeps in-frame clones, though not all of them. The repertoire holds 200,000 to 300,000 clones, with 82% as singletons. The rearrangement joins TRBV7-8 to TRBJ2-2, with 10 bases aligning to TRBD2. Sequenced material: PBMCs. The origin of this receptor is a middle-aged woman in good health and CMV-seropositive. CDR3 sequence reads: CASSQTSGLTSTGELFF. CDR3 DNA sequence: TGTGCCAGCAGCCAGACTAGCGGGCTAACCTCCACCGGGGAGCTGTTTTTT.